Listed below are T cell receptor beta chains from one sample, sequenced in a study of blood T cell repertoires in COVID-19. Assay used: immunoSEQ multiplex PCR; TCRdb lists only in-frame clones, some missing. The sample includes about 270,000 clones, 80% to 90% of them seen just once. The sequenced sample was PBMCs or T cells enriched from blood (not recorded which). These receptors originate from a young woman who had recovered from COVID-19. The conserved cysteine and the conserved F or W are not part of the CDR3 here.

>TRBV2|15
ASRFEGASKPTDTQY
>TRBV25-1|14
ASSEQGPEWGNTIY
>TRBV7-9|13
ASSLEGQGVQPQH
>TRBV5-1|13
ASSLFQVPYNEQF
>TRBV11-2|14
ASSLDPSWGRGIQY
>TRBV7-3|11
ASSTTGTGEQY
>TRBV10-3|15
AISESNERGRTDTQY
>TRBV18|12
ASSPVSPSPGYT
>TRBV7-2|13
ASSPGVAGLETQY
>TRBV6-4|13
ASSDPRDIIATIY
>TRBV3-1/TRBV3-2|15
ASSQGFGGARTDTQY
>TRBV7-2|14
ASSNLAGEWTTEAF
>TRBV13|15
ASSLWSGGSSYNEQF
>TRBV6-5|10
ATHRGNSPLH
>TRBV12-5|12
ASGLVGGNTEAF
>TRBV5-5|13
ASSLVDRGQSPLH
>TRBV13|10
ASSFQGAEAF
>TRBV28|16
ASSFPNRAYERGETQY
>TRBV27|12
ASSLRGANYGYT
>TRBV19|15
ASSNWGPGIMNTEAF
>TRBV5-6|15
ASSDHADITYNSPLH
>TRBV2|10
ASSEGRLEQF
>TRBV18|14
ASSPNDWHSGNTIY
>TRBV11-3|12
ASSLNSGPYEQY
>TRBV3-1/TRBV3-2|11
ASSHRRNYGYT
>TRBV2|14
ASSSGSWATNEKLF
>TRBV14|14
ASSQDPGRVGYEQY
>TRBV28|12
ASSGSPSGYGYT
>TRBV13|13
ASSLEQGTLTEAF